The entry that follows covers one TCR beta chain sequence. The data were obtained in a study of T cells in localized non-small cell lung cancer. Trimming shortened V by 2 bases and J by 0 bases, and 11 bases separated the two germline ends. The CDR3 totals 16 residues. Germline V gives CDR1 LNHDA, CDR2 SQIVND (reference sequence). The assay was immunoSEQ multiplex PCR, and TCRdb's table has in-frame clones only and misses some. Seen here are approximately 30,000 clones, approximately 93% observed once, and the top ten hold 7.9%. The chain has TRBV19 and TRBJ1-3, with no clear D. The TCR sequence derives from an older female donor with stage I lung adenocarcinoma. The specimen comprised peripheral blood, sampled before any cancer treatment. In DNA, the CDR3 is TGTGCCAGTAGTATACGTCAGATCGTCTCTGGAAACACCATATATTTT. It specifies CASSIRQIVSGNTIYF.